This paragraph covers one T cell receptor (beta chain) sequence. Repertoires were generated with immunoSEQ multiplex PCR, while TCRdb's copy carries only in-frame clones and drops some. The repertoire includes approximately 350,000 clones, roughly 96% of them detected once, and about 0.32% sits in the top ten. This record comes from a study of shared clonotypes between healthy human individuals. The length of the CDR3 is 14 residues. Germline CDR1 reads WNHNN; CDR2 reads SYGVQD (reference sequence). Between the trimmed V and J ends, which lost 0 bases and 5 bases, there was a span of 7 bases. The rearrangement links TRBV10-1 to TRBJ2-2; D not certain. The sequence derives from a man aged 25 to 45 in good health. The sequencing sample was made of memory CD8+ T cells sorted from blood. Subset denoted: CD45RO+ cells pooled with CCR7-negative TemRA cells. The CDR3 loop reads CASSESIGTGELFF. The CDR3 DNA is TGCGCCAGCAGTGAGTCAATAGGGACCGGGGAGCTGTTTTTT.